Following are 28 T cell receptor beta chains from one sample sequenced in a study of blood T cell repertoires in COVID-19. Data came from immunoSEQ multiplex PCR; TCRdb stores just in-frame clones and leaves some out. The sample has about 200,000 clones; 89% are singletons. The material sequenced was peripheral blood. The receptors were gathered from a woman aged 40 to 49 with acute or convalescent COVID-19.

The V gene is TRBV5-6, the J gene TRBJ2-1; no clear D. Trimming took 5 bases from V and 4 from J, leaving 4 bases between them. The germline V gene encodes CDR1 SGHDT and CDR2 YYEEEE. The CDR3 is made up of 11 amino acids. The CDR3 loop is CASRYYNEQFF. CDR3 nucleotides: TGTGCCAGCAGGTATTACAATGAGCAGTTCTTC.

This sequence joins TRBV28 and TRBJ1-3; tentatively, D is TRBD1 (6 bases). The CDR3 has 16 amino acids. V was pared by 3 bases and J by 0 bases, with 12 bases between. In germline, CDR1 is MDHEN, CDR2 SYDVKM. CDR3 nucleotides: TGTGCCAGCAGTTTTTGGTCGGACAGCTCTGGAAACACCATATATTTT. It specifies CASSFWSDSSGNTIYF.

The rearrangement links TRBV30 to TRBJ2-5, with TRBD2 matching over 7 bases. There are 13 residues in the CDR3. The germline CDR1 and CDR2 sequences are GTSNPN and SVGIG (reference sequence). The V and J ends lost 0 bases and 5 bases, in that order; junction bases with no gene match: 3. CDR3 DNA: TGTGCCTGGAGTGTGGGAGGGTCCGAGACCCAGTACTTC. Translation: CAWSVGGSETQYF.

The chain has TRBV30 and TRBJ1-2; maybe TRBD1 (5 bases). Trimming stripped 0 bases from V and 0 bases from J, with 17 bases between. CDR1 is GTSNPN and CDR2 is SVGIG in the germline V gene (reference sequence). CDR3 length: 17 residues. DNA for the CDR3: TGTGCCTGGAGTGTCTGGTGGGCAGGGTCGGCTAACTATGGCTACACCTTC. This codes for CAWSVWWAGSANYGYTF.

The rearrangement joins TRBV7-9 to TRBJ1-4, with 10 bases aligning to TRBD1. Trimming cost V 3 bases and J 6 bases; bases outside gene matches: 1. There are 14 residues in the CDR3. The germline CDR1 and CDR2 sequences are SEHNR and FQNEAQ (reference sequence). The DNA for the CDR3 is TGTGCCAGCAGCTTGGGACAGGGGTATGAAAAACTGTTTTTT. Translated, it gives CASSLGQGYEKLFF.

This clone was recorded once. The CDR3 nucleotides read TGTGCCAGCTCACCACGGACTTCGAACACCGGGGAGCTGTTTTTT. This translates into CASSPRTSNTGELFF. The chain couples TRBV18 to TRBJ2-2; D may be TRBD2 (5 bases). Germline CDR1 KGHSH, CDR2 LQKENI. V lost 1 base to trimming and J lost 0 bases, with 6 bases between them. The CDR3 runs to 15 residues.

The rearrangement uses TRBV5-1 and TRBJ2-2; 10 positions agree with TRBD2. With V trimmed by 1 base and J by 5 bases, 11 bases remained unmatched. This CDR3 spans 18 amino acids. Germline CDR1 and CDR2: SGHRS and YFSETQ. The CDR3 nucleotides read TGCGCCAGCAGCTTGCCCCTAGCGGGGGAGTTTGGGACCGGGGAGCTGTTTTTT. Amino acid sequence: CASSLPLAGEFGTGELFF.

The rearrangement links TRBV5-4 to TRBJ1-4, with unresolved D. The CDR3 totals 16 residues. V gave up 0 bases and J gave up 0 bases, with 9 bases separating them. Germline CDR1 reads SGHNT; CDR2 reads YYREEE (reference sequence). This chain's CDR3 is CASSLGTPATNEKLFF. The DNA of the CDR3 is TGTGCCAGCAGCTTGGGTACTCCTGCAACTAATGAAAAACTGTTTTTT.

In its sample, this clone was seen once. The chain links TRBV19 to TRBJ2-3; TRBD2 might be the D (6 bases). The CDR3 consists of 15 residues. V lost 2 bases and J 7 bases, leaving 16 bases between the germline ends. In germline, CDR1 is LNHDA, CDR2 SQIVND (reference sequence). For the CDR3, the DNA is TGTGCCAGTAGTATATCTAGGCAGGGCGGGAATACGCAGTATTTT. Its translation is CASSISRQGGNTQYF.

The genes are TRBV2 and TRBJ1-4; D possibly corresponds to TRBD1 (6 bases). V was cut by 1 base and J by 7 bases, with 19 bases left in between. The germline V gene has CDR1 SNHLY and CDR2 FYNNEI. This CDR3 has 17 residues. The CDR3 sequence is CASSEGGTDRFSEKLFF. The CDR3 nucleotides are TGTGCCAGCAGTGAAGGAGGAACGGACAGATTTAGTGAAAAACTGTTTTTT.

This chain uses TRBV3-1 (or the pseudogene TRBV3-2) with TRBJ2-3; D is perhaps TRBD1 (5 bases). This CDR3 has 12 residues. Germline loops: CDR1 LGHDT, CDR2 YNNKEL (reference sequence). V lost 6 bases and J lost 7, with 11 bases in between. The CDR3 nucleotides read TGTGCCAGCAGTCCAACAGGTTATACGCAGTATTTT. Residues: CASSPTGYTQYF.

The rearrangement uses TRBV3-1 (or the pseudogene TRBV3-2) and TRBJ1-4, with D maybe TRBD1 (6 bases). The CDR3 sequence is 17 residues long. The V gene lost 0 bases and the J gene lost 8 bases, with 19 bases spanning the gap. The V gene's germline CDR1 is LGHDT and CDR2 YNNKEL (reference sequence). The CDR3 loop reads CASSQEGGFSFGEKLFF. CDR3 nucleotide sequence: TGTGCCAGCAGCCAAGAAGGGGGATTTAGCTTTGGCGAAAAACTGTTTTTT.

V usage is TRBV25-1 and J usage is TRBJ2-3, with D possibly TRBD1 on 5 matching bases. The CDR3 is 13 residues long. Germline values: CDR1 MGHDK, CDR2 SYGVNS. Trimming pared 6 bases from V and 5 bases from J, leaving 12 bases between. The CDR3 region is CASSSGARDTQYF. The CDR3 DNA sequence: TGTGCCAGCAGCAGTGGGGCCCGAGATACGCAGTATTTT.

V and J are TRBV6-5 and TRBJ1-1; 7 bases align to TRBD1. The germline CDR1 and CDR2 sequences are MNHEY and SVGAGI. The CDR3 length is 13 residues. V gave up 10 bases and J gave up 5 bases; unmatched junction bases: 10. CDR3 in DNA: TGTGCCATCGTTCCAGGGGGGCGGACTGAAGCTTTCTTT. Amino acid sequence: CAIVPGGRTEAFF.

This chain uses TRBV5-4 with TRBJ2-5; 11 positions agree with TRBD2. Germline V lookup: CDR1 SGHNT, CDR2 YYREEE (reference sequence). The CDR3 is made up of 16 amino acids. V gave up 3 bases and J gave up 4 bases; unmatched junction bases: 8. The CDR3 DNA is TGTGCCAGCAGCTCTGGCTTAGCGGGGGGGCTAGAGACCCAGTACTTC. It codes for CASSSGLAGGLETQYF.

CDR3 nucleotide sequence: TGTGCCAGTAGGACTAGCCGGGGAGGTTTTACGCAGTATTTT. Its protein product is CASRTSRGGFTQYF. V usage is TRBV19 and J usage is TRBJ2-3; the match to TRBD2 covers 7 bases. This CDR3 has 14 amino acids. The germline CDR1 and CDR2 sequences are LNHDA and SQIVND (reference sequence). The V gene end was trimmed by 6 bases and the J gene end by 8 bases; junction bases not matched to a gene: 11.

V and J are TRBV19 and TRBJ1-4; 11 bases map to TRBD1. The trim removed 6 bases at V and 7 bases at J, leaving 4 bases unmatched. CDR1 and CDR2 (germline): LNHDA, SQIVND (reference sequence). The CDR3 extends over 14 amino acids. The CDR3 loop is CASSRDRGSEKLFF. The CDR3 DNA sequence: TGTGCCAGTAGCAGGGACAGGGGGTCTGAAAAACTGTTTTTT.

This chain joins TRBV18 and TRBJ1-2, with 9 bases lining up with TRBD1. This CDR3 has 16 amino acids. The trim removed 2 bases at V and 1 base at J, leaving 5 bases unmatched. Germline V lookup: CDR1 KGHSH, CDR2 LQKENI. The CDR3 sequence is CASSPGTGSRNYGYTF. As DNA, the CDR3 is TGTGCCAGCTCACCAGGGACAGGGAGTCGTAACTATGGCTACACCTTC. The full variable domain, with the rest looked up from reference TRBV18 and TRBJ1-2, is NAGVMQNPRHLVRRRGQEARLRCSPMKGHSHVYWYRQLPEEGLKFMVYLQKENIIDESGMPKERFSAEFPKEGPSILRIQQVVRGDSAAYFCASSPGTGSRNYGYTFGSGTRLTVV.

The rearrangement links TRBV5-1 to TRBJ1-4, with 7 bases lining up with TRBD1. Germline CDR1 reads SGHRS; CDR2 reads YFSETQ. The V segment lost 2 bases and the J segment 0 bases; nucleotides outside the gene matches: 7. The CDR3 spans 17 residues. CDR3 residues: CASSFWGQTATNEKLFF. The CDR3 region has the DNA TGCGCCAGCAGCTTCTGGGGACAGACAGCAACTAATGAAAAACTGTTTTTT.

The chain combines TRBV6-1 with TRBJ2-2, with 7 positions matching TRBD1. This CDR3 comprises 16 residues. The germline V gene has CDR1 MNHNS and CDR2 SASEGT. V shed 1 base, J shed 3 bases, and the junction held 5 bases outside the gene matches. Written as DNA, the CDR3 is TGTGCCAGCAGTGAAGAGTCGACAGGGTACACCGGGGAGCTGTTTTTT. This codes for CASSEESTGYTGELFF.

This rearrangement joins TRBV24-1 to TRBJ2-3; the D gene is possibly TRBD2 (6 bases). This CDR3 contains 14 residues. From germline, CDR1 is KGHDR and CDR2 SFDVKD. V lost 5 bases and J 8 bases, leaving 16 bases between the germline ends. The CDR3 nucleotides are TGTGCCACCAGTGCCGGGACCTGGCGGGGTACGCAGTATTTT. Protein sequence: CATSAGTWRGTQYF.

V is TRBV10-2 and J is TRBJ2-3, with D perhaps TRBD1 (6 bases). Germline V gene lookup returns CDR1 WSHSY and CDR2 SAAADI. The CDR3 spans 15 residues. Trimming shortened V by 2 bases and J by 6 bases, and 15 bases separated the two germline ends. For the CDR3, the DNA is TGCGCCAGCAGTGAGCCCGAGACAGGTGGGGATACGCAGTATTTT. Translated, it gives CASSEPETGGDTQYF.

This chain links TRBV7-2 with TRBJ1-1; tentative D call: TRBD1 (5 bases). V lost 2 bases, J lost 1 base, and 11 bases lay in between. Per the germline V gene, CDR1 is SGHTA and CDR2 is FQGNSA. The CDR3 is 15 amino acids. CDR3 sequence (DNA): TGTGCCAGCAGCTTACTGGGCGGGGGGAACACTGAAGCTTTCTTT. Amino acid sequence: CASSLLGGGNTEAFF.

The rearrangement uses TRBV18 and TRBJ1-3; 8 nucleotides match TRBD1. The length of the CDR3 is 14 residues. The germline V gene has CDR1 KGHSH and CDR2 LQKENI. Germline trimming cut 6 bases from V and 3 bases from J; bases unmatched to any gene: 4. The CDR3 nucleotides are TGTGCCAGCTCGCCCGACAGGGGTGGAAACACCATATATTTT. Its protein product is CASSPDRGGNTIYF.

This clone was observed a single time. V is TRBV5-1 and J is TRBJ1-5; no firm D call. Per germline, CDR1 SGHRS and CDR2 YFSETQ. Trimming cost V 0 bases and J 4 bases, with 8 bases left between them. CDR3 size: 14 residues. The CDR3: CASSLGAGNQPQHF. The CDR3 DNA reads TGCGCCAGCAGCTTGGGGGCTGGGAATCAGCCCCAGCATTTT.

The V call is TRBV9, the J call TRBJ2-2; the D is unclear. The V end lost 0 bases, the J end lost 7 bases, and 7 bases lay between the germline ends. The CDR3 runs to 13 residues. CDR1 and CDR2 from the germline V gene are SGDLS and YYNGEE. The CDR3 DNA reads as TGTGCCAGCAGCGTAGCCATAGTCGGGGAGCTGTTTTTT. It encodes CASSVAIVGELFF.

The genes are TRBV11-3 and TRBJ2-1; TRBD2 matches 7 bases. V lost 0 bases, J lost 4 bases, and 3 bases stayed unmatched. This CDR3 contains 15 residues. CDR1 and CDR2 from the germline V gene are SGHNT and YENEEA. The CDR3 sequence is CASSLDGGLYNEQFF. For the CDR3, the DNA is TGTGCCAGCAGCTTAGATGGGGGACTATACAATGAGCAGTTCTTC. Complete variable domain (other parts from reference TRBV11-3 and TRBJ2-1): EAGVVQSPRYKIIEKKQPVAFWCNPISGHNTLYWYLQNLGQGPELLIRYENEEAVDDSQLPKDRFSAERLKGVDSTLKIQPAELGDSAVYLCASSLDGGLYNEQFFGPGTRLTVL.

The chain uses TRBV6-5 and TRBJ1-2; TRBD1 agrees at 9 bases. Germline V gene data show CDR1 as MNHEY and CDR2 as SVGAGI. V dropped 6 bases and J dropped 2; count of bases not matched to a gene: 7. This CDR3 contains 15 residues. The CDR3 nucleotides read TGTGCCAGCAGCCTTACACAGGGGGCGAACTATGGCTACACCTTC. This gives the protein CASSLTQGANYGYTF.